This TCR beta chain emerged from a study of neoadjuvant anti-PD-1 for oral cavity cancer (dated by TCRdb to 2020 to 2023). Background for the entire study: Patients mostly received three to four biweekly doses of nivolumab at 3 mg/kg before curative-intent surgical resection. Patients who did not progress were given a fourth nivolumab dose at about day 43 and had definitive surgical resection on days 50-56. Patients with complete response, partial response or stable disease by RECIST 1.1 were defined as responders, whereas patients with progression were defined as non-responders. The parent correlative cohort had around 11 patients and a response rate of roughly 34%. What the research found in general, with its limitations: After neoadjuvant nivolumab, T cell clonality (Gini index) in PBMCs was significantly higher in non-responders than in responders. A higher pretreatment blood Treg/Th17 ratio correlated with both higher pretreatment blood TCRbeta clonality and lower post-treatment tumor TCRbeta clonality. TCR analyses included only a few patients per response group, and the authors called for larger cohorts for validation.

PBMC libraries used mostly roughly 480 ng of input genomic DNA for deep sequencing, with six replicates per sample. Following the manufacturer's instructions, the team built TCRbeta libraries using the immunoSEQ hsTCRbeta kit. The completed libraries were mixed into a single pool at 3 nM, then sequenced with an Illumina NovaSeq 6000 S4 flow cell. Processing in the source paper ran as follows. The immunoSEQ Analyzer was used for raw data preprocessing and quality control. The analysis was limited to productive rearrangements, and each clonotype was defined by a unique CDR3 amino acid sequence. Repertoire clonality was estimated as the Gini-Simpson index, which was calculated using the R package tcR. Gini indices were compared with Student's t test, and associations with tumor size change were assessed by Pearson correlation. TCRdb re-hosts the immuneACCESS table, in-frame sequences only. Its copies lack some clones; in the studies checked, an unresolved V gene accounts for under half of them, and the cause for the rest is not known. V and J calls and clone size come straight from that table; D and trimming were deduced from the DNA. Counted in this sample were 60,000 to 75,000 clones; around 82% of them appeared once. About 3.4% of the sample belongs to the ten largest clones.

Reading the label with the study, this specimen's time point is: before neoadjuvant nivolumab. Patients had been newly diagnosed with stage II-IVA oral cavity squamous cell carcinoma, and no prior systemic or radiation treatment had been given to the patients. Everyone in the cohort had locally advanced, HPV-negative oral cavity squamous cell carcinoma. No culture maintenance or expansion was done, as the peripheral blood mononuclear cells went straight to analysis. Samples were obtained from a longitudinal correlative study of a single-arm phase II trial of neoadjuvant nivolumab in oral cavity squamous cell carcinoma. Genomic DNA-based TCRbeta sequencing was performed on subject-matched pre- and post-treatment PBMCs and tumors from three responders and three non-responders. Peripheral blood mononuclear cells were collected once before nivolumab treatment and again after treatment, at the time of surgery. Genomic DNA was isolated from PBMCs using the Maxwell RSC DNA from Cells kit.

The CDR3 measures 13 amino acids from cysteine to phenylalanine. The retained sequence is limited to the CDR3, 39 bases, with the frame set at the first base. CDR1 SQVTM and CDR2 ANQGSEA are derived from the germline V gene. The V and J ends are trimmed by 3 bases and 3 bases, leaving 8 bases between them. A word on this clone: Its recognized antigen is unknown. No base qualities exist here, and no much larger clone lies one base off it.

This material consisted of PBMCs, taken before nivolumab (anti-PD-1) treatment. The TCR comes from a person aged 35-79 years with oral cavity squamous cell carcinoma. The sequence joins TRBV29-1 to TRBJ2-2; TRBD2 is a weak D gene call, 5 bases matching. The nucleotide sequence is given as TGCAGCGTTGACAAGGGAGACACCGGGGAGCTGTTTTTT. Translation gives CSVDKGDTGELFF.